This T cell receptor beta chain was retrieved from a study of blood T cell repertoires in COVID-19. Only in-frame clones appear in the TCRdb table, and some are missing; sequencing was by immunoSEQ multiplex PCR. The sample has tens of thousands of clones, 65% to 90% seen once. This CDR3 contains 14 residues. Unmatched junction bases numbered 8, after V lost 3 bases and J lost 8 bases. CDR1 is SGHRS, CDR2 YFSETQ, per germline. The sequencing sample was made of peripheral blood. The chain carries TRBV5-1 and TRBJ1-2, with 9 positions matching TRBD1. The TCR sequence derives from a man aged 55-75 years with acute or convalescent COVID-19. The CDR3 DNA follows: TGCGCCAGCAGCTCGGGACAGGGAAGTTGGGGCTACACCTTC. This gives the protein CASSSGQGSWGYTF.